Detailed here is one T cell receptor (beta chain). What it recognizes is unknown. These data originate in a study of T cells after yellow fever vaccination. Study-level findings and limits: Among primary-vaccination clones, most reappeared after the booster, at roughly 96% for CD4 and approximately 88% for CD8.

V lost 4 bases, J lost 7 bases, and 7 bases stayed unmatched. The CDR3 is made up of 13 amino acids. Germline lookup yields CDR1 GTSNPN and CDR2 SVGIG (reference sequence). Synthesis of TCR cDNA relied on 5'RACE template switching, which attached a universal primer site and UMIs. One entry per CDR3 protein results from TCRdb running MiXCR on the 5' RACE reads. Found here are tens of thousands of distinct CDR3 sequences, roughly 8% of them singletons; the top ten hold roughly two fifths. Sample: CD8+ T cells sorted from PBMCs, taken on the day of the yellow fever booster vaccination. This rearrangement joins TRBV30 to TRBJ2-1; 7 bases fit TRBD2. This TCR derives from a young man who received the YFV17D yellow fever vaccine. The CDR3 loop is CAWIISGNNEQFF. The CDR3 coding sequence is TGTGCCTGGATCATAAGCGGGAATAATGAGCAGTTCTTC.